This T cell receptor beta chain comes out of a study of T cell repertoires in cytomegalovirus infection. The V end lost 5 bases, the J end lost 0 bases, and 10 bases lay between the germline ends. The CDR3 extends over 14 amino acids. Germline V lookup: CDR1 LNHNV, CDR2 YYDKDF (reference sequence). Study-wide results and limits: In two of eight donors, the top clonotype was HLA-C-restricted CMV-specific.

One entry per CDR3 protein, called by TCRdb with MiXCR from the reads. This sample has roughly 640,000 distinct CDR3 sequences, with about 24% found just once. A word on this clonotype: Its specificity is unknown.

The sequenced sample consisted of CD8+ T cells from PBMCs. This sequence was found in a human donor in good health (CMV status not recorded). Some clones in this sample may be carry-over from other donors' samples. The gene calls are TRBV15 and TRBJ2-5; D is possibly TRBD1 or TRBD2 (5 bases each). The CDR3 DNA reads TGTGCCACCAGCGTAGAGGGGTACCAAGAGACCCAGTACTTC. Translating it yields CATSVEGYQETQYF.